These T cell receptor beta chains were read from a single sample in a study of CD8+ T cells in alopecia areata. Only in-frame clones appear in the TCRdb table, and some are missing; sequencing was by immunoSEQ multiplex PCR. The data hold more than 100,000 clones, with 58% observed a single time. The source material was CD4+ T cells sorted from blood, sampled at week 0. All receptors derive from a human donor with alopecia areata. Both conserved end residues are part of each CDR3. A D gene is named only where the DNA matches it firmly. Part of the rows lack a size; the others show once, few, many or a class for expanded clones.

CDR3 DNA,CDR3 protein,D gene,clone size,CDR3 length,V gene,J gene
TGCGCCAGCAGCCAAGAAGGCAGCGAGAATACGCAGTATTTT,CASSQEGSENTQYF,-,-,14,TRBV4-1,TRBJ2-3
TGTGCCACCGCGACTAGGAATACTGGCGAGCAGTACTTC,CATATRNTGEQYF,-,-,13,TRBV7-2,TRBJ2-7
TGTGCCAGCAGCCCCGGGGACAGGGGGCATGGAGATACGCAGTATTTT,CASSPGDRGHGDTQYF,TRBD1,-,16,TRBV9,TRBJ2-3
TGCGCCAGCAGCCAAGGACAGGGGACCGACGACTATGGCTACACCTTC,CASSQGQGTDDYGYTF,TRBD1,few,16,TRBV4-1,TRBJ1-2
TGTGCCAGTAGTAGGGGGCTCGAAGGCTACGAGCAGTACTTC,CASSRGLEGYEQYF,-,few,14,TRBV19,TRBJ2-7
TGTGCCAGCAGTGAAGCGCGGACTAGCGGGGTCCCTGATTTC,CASSEARTSGVPDF,TRBD2,-,14,TRBV2,TRBJ2-4
TGTGCCTGGAGCGCCCAGACAGATACGCAGTATTTT,CAWSAQTDTQYF,-,few,12,TRBV30,TRBJ2-3
TGCGCCAGCAGCTTGGGACAGGGAAACATTCAGTACTTC,CASSLGQGNIQYF,TRBD1,few,13,TRBV5-1,TRBJ2-4
TGTGCCAGCAGCCCCGGGTACACCGGGGAGCTGTTTTTT,CASSPGYTGELFF,-,-,13,TRBV7-9,TRBJ2-2
TGCGCCAGCAGCCTGGGGGAGGGGAAGCAGTTCTTC,CASSLGEGKQFF,TRBD2,-,12,TRBV4-3,TRBJ2-1
TGTGCCAGCAGTTTTGAGGGAGGGGGAGAGACCCAGTACTTC,CASSFEGGGETQYF,-,-,14,TRBV6-6,TRBJ2-5
TGTGCCAGCAGCTTAATGGGGGATAGCACAGATACGCAGTATTTT,CASSLMGDSTDTQYF,-,-,15,TRBV7-3,TRBJ2-3
TGTGCCAGTAGTATCGGCTCAGGGAACACCGGGGAGCTGTTTTTT,CASSIGSGNTGELFF,-,-,15,TRBV19,TRBJ2-2
TGCGCCAGCAGCGAACAGGGCCTGAGGTATGGCTACACCTTC,CASSEQGLRYGYTF,-,-,14,TRBV5-1,TRBJ1-2
TGTGCCAGCAGCTTAGTTGGCAGAACCTACGAGCAGTACTTC,CASSLVGRTYEQYF,-,-,14,TRBV7-2,TRBJ2-7
TGTGCCAGTAGTATAGGTGCTCGCACAGATACGCAGTATTTT,CASSIGARTDTQYF,-,-,14,TRBV19,TRBJ2-3
TGTGCCAGCAGCTACCGGGACAGGGGGCTTCCTGGCTACACCTTC,CASSYRDRGLPGYTF,TRBD1,-,15,TRBV5-8,TRBJ1-2
TGTGCCTCCAGGTCTCAAGAGAGGGTTGAAGCTTTCTTT,CASRSQERVEAFF,-,-,13,TRBV30,TRBJ1-1
TGTGCCAGCAGCTTAGAGTCAGCTGGCGGGGAGCAGTTCTTC,CASSLESAGGEQFF,-,-,14,TRBV11-2,TRBJ2-1
TGTGCCAGCAGCTTGCGCGACTATTGGAATTCACCCCTCCACTTT,CASSLRDYWNSPLHF,-,-,15,TRBV5-4,TRBJ1-6
TGCGCCAGCAGCCAAGGGTACAACACTGAAGCTTTCTTT,CASSQGYNTEAFF,-,-,13,TRBV4-1,TRBJ1-1
TGTGCCAGCTCACCCCAAGTACCGAACACTGAAGCTTTCTTT,CASSPQVPNTEAFF,-,few,14,TRBV18,TRBJ1-1
TGTGCCAGCAGCTCCCTTGGGGGACCGCCCTCGAACACTGAAGCTTTCTTT,CASSSLGGPPSNTEAFF,-,few,17,TRBV5-6,TRBJ1-1
TGTGCCAGCAGCGCGTACGTGGGCGGACAGGGGAAAGAGACCCAGTACTTC,CASSAYVGGQGKETQYF,TRBD1,-,17,TRBV7-8,TRBJ2-5
TGTGCCAGCTCACCGCCCGGGCTAGCGGGGCTACAAGAGACCCAGTACTTC,CASSPPGLAGLQETQYF,TRBD2,once,17,TRBV18,TRBJ2-5
TGCGCCAGCAGCCAAGGGGCTGAGAGGGAGTGGGACTCCTACGAGCAGTACTTC,CASSQGAEREWDSYEQYF,-,-,18,TRBV4-1,TRBJ2-7
TGTGCCAGCAGCGTAGCTCCGGGATTGAGTGAAAAACTGTTTTTT,CASSVAPGLSEKLFF,-,-,15,TRBV9,TRBJ1-4
TGTGCCACGGGGCCCGGCTACACCTTC,CATGPGYTF,-,many,9,TRBV19,TRBJ1-2
TGTGCCAGCAGCCTTCAGGGACCTACCGGGGAGCTGTTTTTT,CASSLQGPTGELFF,-,-,14,TRBV9,TRBJ2-2
TGTGCCAGCAGTTTGGGTACAGGTAACTACGAGCAGTACTTC,CASSLGTGNYEQYF,-,many,14,TRBV28,TRBJ2-7
TGTGCCATCAGTGATATGCGCGGGGCTGGAAACACCATATATTTT,CAISDMRGAGNTIYF,-,-,15,TRBV10-3,TRBJ1-3
TGTGCCAGCACCCCCCGGGCTTTAACCCCGGACAACGGCTACACCTTC,CASTPRALTPDNGYTF,-,few,16,TRBV6-6,TRBJ1-2
TGTGCCAGCAGCCCTACAGCCTCGGAGACCCAGTACTTC,CASSPTASETQYF,-,-,13,TRBV11-2,TRBJ2-5
TGTGCCAGCAGCCAAGTTCTCTCCTACGAGCAGTACTTC,CASSQVLSYEQYF,-,once,13,TRBV4-2,TRBJ2-7
TGTGCCAGCAGCTTGGGGCAGGTGAACACTGAAGCTTTCTTT,CASSLGQVNTEAFF,-,-,14,TRBV5-4,TRBJ1-1
TGTGCCAGCAGCCTCTTTAGCGGGGGGGCCTTCGAGCAGTACTTC,CASSLFSGGAFEQYF,TRBD2,few,15,TRBV7-2,TRBJ2-7
TGTGCCAGCTCACCCGAACCGGGACAGATCTATGGCTACACCTTC,CASSPEPGQIYGYTF,TRBD1,-,15,TRBV18,TRBJ1-2
TGTGCCAGCAGTTTAGGCTTGATACAGGAACTTAATGAAAAACTGTTTTTT,CASSLGLIQELNEKLFF,-,-,17,TRBV28,TRBJ1-4
TGTGCCAGCAGGAGGGTACCCTATGGCTACACCTTC,CASRRVPYGYTF,-,-,12,TRBV28,TRBJ1-2
TGTGCCAGCAGAGGTGAAGACATTCAGTACTTC,CASRGEDIQYF,-,-,11,TRBV28,TRBJ2-4
TGTGCCTGGAGAGGGAGCGCCGGGGAGCTGTTTTTT,CAWRGSAGELFF,-,-,12,TRBV30,TRBJ2-2
TGTGCCACCAGCAGAGTCGTTACAGGGGGCACAGATACGCAGTATTTT,CATSRVVTGGTDTQYF,TRBD1,-,16,TRBV15,TRBJ2-3
TGTGCCAGCTCACTTGGTAGCGGGACCTCCGAGCAGTACTTC,CASSLGSGTSEQYF,TRBD2,-,14,TRBV18,TRBJ2-7